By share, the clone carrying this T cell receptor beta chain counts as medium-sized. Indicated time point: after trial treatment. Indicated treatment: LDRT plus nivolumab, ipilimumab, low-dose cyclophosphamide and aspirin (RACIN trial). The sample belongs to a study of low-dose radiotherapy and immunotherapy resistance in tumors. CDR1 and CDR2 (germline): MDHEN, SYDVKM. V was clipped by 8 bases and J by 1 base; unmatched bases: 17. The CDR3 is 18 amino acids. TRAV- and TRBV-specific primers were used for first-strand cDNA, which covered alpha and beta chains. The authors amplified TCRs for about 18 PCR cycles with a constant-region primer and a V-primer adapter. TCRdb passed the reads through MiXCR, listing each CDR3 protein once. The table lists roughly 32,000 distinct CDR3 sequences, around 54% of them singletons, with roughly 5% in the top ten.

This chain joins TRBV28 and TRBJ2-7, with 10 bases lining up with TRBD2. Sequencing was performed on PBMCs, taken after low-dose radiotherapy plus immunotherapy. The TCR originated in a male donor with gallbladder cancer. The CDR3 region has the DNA TGTGCCAGCCTCGCCCTGCCTAGCGGGGGTACCCTTTCCTACGAGCAGTACTTC. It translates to CASLALPSGGTLSYEQYF.